Sequencing of this TCR beta chain was carried out in a study of shared clonotypes between healthy human individuals (dated by TCRdb to between 2020 and 2021). About the full investigation: The cohort comprised a couple of women and three men aged 18 to 49 years. Blood TCR repertoires of roughly 5 healthy adults were deeply sequenced to estimate repertoire size and the extent of clonotype sharing between individuals. To increase sequencing depth and limit assay-specific biases, different laboratories used diverse techniques to prepare libraries and sequence TCR repertoires. Leukapheresis yielded between about 0.85 and 9.5 billion PBMCs per donor.

The CDR3, cysteine through phenylalanine, is 15 amino acids long. The sequence is cut down to CDR3 DNA, 45 bases in frame from base 1. According to the germline V gene, CDR1 reads MDHEN and CDR2 reads SYDVKM. Trimming removed 3 bases from V and 12 bases from J, leaving 24 bases between the germline ends. Findings and caveats that apply to the study as a whole: Because the study included only a small number of donors, the genetic and exposure-history diversity represented was limited. Pairwise subsampling indicated that sequencing depth was expected to affect the degree of clonotype sharing among donors. Sampling was restricted to blood, and TCR repertoires in tissue are likely to differ from TCR repertoires in blood.

The donors were healthy, HIV-negative adults with no recently reported acute infections or vaccinations. Every donor was a Caucasian adult residing in Nashville, Tennessee, USA. For unsorted samples, approximately 81 million PBMCs were counted, and genomic DNA was extracted using the QIAamp DNA Blood Mini kit. After blood collection by leukapheresis, PBMCs were isolated using Ficoll-Histopaque density gradient centrifugation and then cryopreserved in the vapor phase of liquid nitrogen. TCR CDR3 regions were amplified from genomic DNA by multiplex PCR using the deep immunoSEQ assay. Extracted genomic DNA from each cell subset was distributed evenly across all wells of several immunoSEQ 96-well plates, and each plate was treated as a replicate. For unsorted PBMC, approximately 300 ng of genomic DNA, equivalent to around 30,000 T cell genomes, went into each replicate PCR. Unsorted PBMC genomic DNA was sequenced across ten immunoSEQ deep assay plates. The purified libraries were quantified using a Qubit 3.0 fluorometer, sized with a Bioanalyzer 2100, and then quantified again using the KAPA Library Quantification kit. Every immunoSEQ 96-well plate was sequenced on a separate single-read 150-cycle Illumina NextSeq 550 flow cell. The authors processed their data as follows. Because the immunoSEQ output included only junctional sequences and no quality scores, the filtering could not be the same as the filtering used for full-length reads. To assign V/J genes and CDR3, sequences were annotated against IMGT germline references using PyIR, a Python wrapper for IgBLAST v1.9. Any read was removed if the V/J assignment was weak (E-value above 1e-6), the CDR3 was missing, or the read contained stop codons, out-of-frame junctions, or ambiguous translated residues. V3J clonotypes were defined as sequences sharing an identical inferred V gene, J gene, and CDR3 amino acid sequence. The percentage overlap between two repertoires was calculated by dividing the number of shared unique clonotypes by the size of the smaller repertoire. Richness of each repertoire was evaluated using RTK rarefaction, the Chao1 estimator, and Recon v2.1 estimates of unobserved clonotypes. TCRdb obtained this table from immuneACCESS and retained in-frame rearrangements with V and J assigned. These tables miss some clones; where compared with another copy, unresolved V genes account for less than half of the shortfall, and the remainder is unexplained. The V and J calls and clone size are taken from that table; D and trimming were inferred from the DNA. The sample includes approximately 470,000 clones, with approximately 84% observed a single time. Of the sample, more than 9.5% falls within the top ten clones.

This clone was observed a single time. Its antigen is currently not known. Per-nucleotide qualities are absent, and no much larger clonotype sits a single base away. What was sequenced was PBMCs. This receptor was obtained from a woman in her thirties or forties in good health. Some clones in this sample may be carry-over from other donors' samples. In this chain, TRBV28 is recombined with TRBJ2-7, and the D gene may be TRBD2, 5 bases matching. The DNA is as follows: TGTGCCAGCAGTTTTGGGGATAGAGGCAGCGGATTGAGGTACTTC. Translation gives CASSFGDRGSGLRYF.